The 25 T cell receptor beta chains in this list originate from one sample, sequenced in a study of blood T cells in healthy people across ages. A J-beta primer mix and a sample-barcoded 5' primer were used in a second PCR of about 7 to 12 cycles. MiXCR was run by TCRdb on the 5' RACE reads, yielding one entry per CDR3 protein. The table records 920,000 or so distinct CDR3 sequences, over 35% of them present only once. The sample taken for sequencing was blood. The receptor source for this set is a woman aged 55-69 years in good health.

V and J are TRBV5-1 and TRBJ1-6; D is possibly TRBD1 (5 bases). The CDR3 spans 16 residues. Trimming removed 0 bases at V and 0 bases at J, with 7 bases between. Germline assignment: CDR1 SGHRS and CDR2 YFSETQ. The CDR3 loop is CASSLEGNSYNSPLHF. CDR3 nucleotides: TGCGCCAGCAGCTTGGAGGGGAACTCCTATAATTCACCCCTCCACTTT.

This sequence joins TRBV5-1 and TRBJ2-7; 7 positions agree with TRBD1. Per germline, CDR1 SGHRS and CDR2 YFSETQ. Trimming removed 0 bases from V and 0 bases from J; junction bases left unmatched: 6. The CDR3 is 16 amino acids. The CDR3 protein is CASSLDETGYSYEQYF. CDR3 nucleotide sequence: TGCGCCAGCAGCTTGGACGAGACAGGGTACTCCTACGAGCAGTACTTC.

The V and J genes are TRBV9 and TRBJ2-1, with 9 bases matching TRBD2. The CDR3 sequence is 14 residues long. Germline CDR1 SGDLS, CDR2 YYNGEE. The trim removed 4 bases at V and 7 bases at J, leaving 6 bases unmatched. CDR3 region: CASSPGTSINEQFF. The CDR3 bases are TGTGCCAGCAGCCCGGGGACTAGCATTAATGAGCAGTTCTTC.

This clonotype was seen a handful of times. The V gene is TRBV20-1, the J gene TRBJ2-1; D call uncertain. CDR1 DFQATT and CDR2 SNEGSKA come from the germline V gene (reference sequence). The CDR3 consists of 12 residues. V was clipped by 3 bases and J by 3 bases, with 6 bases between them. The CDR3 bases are TGCAGTGCTAGCCATGACTACAATGAGCAGTTCTTC. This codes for CSASHDYNEQFF.

CDR3 coding DNA: TGCGCCAGCAAGCTTGGTAGTCCGTCCGGGGAGCTGTTTTTT. Encoded protein: CASKLGSPSGELFF. The V call is TRBV5-1, the J call TRBJ2-2; D is unresolved. V was cut by 6 bases and J by 6 bases, with 15 bases left in between. This CDR3 spans 14 amino acids. From germline, CDR1 is SGHRS and CDR2 YFSETQ.

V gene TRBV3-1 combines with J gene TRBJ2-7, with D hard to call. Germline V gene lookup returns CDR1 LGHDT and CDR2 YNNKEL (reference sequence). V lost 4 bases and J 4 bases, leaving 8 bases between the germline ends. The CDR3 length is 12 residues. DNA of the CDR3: TGTGCCAGCAGCCTTCAACGGTACGAGCAGTACTTC. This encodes CASSLQRYEQYF.

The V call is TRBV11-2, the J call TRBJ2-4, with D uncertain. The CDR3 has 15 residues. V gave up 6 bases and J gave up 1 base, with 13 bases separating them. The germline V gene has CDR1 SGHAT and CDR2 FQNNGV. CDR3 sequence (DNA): TGTGCCAGCAGTCCGGGTTTCAGGGCCAAAAACATTCAGTACTTC. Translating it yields CASSPGFRAKNIQYF.

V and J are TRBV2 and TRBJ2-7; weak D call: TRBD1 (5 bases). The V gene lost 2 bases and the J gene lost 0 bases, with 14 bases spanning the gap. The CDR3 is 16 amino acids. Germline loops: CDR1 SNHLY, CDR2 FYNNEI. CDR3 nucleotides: TGTGCCAGCAGTGAAAATACGTATGGGGCCTCCTACGAGCAGTACTTC. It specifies CASSENTYGASYEQYF. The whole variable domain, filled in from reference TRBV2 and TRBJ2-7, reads EPEVTQTPSHQVTQMGQEVILRCVPISNHLYFYWYRQILGQKVEFLVSFYNNEISEKSEIFDDQFSVERPDGSNFTLKIRSTKLEDSAMYFCASSENTYGASYEQYFGPGTRLTVT.

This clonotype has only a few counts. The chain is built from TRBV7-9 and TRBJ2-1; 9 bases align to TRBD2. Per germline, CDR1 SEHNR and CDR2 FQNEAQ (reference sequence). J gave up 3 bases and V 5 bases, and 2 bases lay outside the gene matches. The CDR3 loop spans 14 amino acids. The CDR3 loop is CASSRSGGYNEQFF. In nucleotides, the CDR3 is TGTGCCAGCAGCCGTAGCGGGGGCTACAATGAGCAGTTCTTC.

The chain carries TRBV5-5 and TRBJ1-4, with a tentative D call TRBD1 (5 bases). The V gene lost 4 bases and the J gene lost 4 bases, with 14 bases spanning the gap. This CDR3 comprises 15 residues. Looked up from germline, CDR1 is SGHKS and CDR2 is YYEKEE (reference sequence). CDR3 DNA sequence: TGTGCCAGCAGCCTTACGACAGCTTATAATGAAAAACTGTTTTTT. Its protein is CASSLTTAYNEKLFF.

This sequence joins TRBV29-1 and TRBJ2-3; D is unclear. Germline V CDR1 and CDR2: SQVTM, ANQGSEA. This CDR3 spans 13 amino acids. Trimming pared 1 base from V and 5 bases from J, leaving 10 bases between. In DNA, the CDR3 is TGCAGCGTTGAAGTTCTCTCCGGAGATACGCAGTATTTT. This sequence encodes CSVEVLSGDTQYF.

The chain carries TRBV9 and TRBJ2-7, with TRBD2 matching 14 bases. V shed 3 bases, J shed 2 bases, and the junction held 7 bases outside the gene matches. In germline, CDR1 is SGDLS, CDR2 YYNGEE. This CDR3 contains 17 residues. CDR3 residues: CASSDGTSGSSPYEQYF. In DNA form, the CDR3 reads TGTGCCAGCAGCGACGGGACTAGCGGGAGTTCTCCCTACGAGCAGTACTTC.

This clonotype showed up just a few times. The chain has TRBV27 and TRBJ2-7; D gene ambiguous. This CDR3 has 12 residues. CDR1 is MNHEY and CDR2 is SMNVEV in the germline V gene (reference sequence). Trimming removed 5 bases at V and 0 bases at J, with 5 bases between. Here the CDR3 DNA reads TGTGCCAGCAGTACCCCCTCCTACGAGCAGTACTTC. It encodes CASSTPSYEQYF.

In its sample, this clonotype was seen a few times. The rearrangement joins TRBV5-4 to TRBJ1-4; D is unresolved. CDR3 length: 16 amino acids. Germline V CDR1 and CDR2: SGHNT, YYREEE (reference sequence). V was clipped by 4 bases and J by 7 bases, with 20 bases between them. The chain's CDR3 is CASSNGPRGGSEKLFF. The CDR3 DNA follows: TGTGCCAGCAGCAATGGGCCCCGCGGCGGGAGTGAAAAACTGTTTTTT. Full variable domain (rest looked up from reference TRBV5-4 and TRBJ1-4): ETGVTQSPTHLIKTRGQQVTLRCSSQSGHNTVSWYQQALGQGPQFIFQYYREEENGRGNFPPRFSGLQFPNYSSELNVNALELDDSALYLCASSNGPRGGSEKLFFGSGTQLSVL.

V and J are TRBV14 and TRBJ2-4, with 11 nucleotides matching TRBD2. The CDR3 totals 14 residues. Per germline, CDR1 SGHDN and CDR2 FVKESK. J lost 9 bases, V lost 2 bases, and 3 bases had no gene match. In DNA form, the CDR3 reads TGTGCCAGCAGCCAAACTAGCGGGAGTTTCATTCAGTACTTC. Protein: CASSQTSGSFIQYF.

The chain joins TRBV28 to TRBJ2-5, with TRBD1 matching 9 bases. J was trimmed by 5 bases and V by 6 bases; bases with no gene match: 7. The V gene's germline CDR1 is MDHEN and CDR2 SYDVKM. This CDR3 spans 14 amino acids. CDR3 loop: CASRPQGALETQYF. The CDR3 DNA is TGTGCCAGCAGACCACAGGGGGCGTTGGAGACCCAGTACTTC.

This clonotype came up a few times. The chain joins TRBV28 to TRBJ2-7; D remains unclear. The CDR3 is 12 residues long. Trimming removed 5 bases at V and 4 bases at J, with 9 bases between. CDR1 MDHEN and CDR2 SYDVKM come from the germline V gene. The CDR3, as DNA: TGTGCCAGCAGTCCCGAGGTTTACGAGCAGTACTTC. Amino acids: CASSPEVYEQYF.

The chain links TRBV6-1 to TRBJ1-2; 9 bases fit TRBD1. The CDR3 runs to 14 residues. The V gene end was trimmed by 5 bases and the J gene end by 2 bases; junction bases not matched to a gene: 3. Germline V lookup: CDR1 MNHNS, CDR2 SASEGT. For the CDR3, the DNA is TGTGCCAGCAGTTGGACAGGGGCGAACTATGGCTACACCTTC. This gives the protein CASSWTGANYGYTF.

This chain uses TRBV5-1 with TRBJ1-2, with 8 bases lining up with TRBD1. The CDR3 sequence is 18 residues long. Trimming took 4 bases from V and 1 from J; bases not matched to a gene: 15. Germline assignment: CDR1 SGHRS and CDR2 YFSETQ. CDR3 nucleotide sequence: TGCGCCAGCAGCACCGGGGACAGGCGCGCAGCACTTAACTATGGCTACACCTTC. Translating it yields CASSTGDRRAALNYGYTF.

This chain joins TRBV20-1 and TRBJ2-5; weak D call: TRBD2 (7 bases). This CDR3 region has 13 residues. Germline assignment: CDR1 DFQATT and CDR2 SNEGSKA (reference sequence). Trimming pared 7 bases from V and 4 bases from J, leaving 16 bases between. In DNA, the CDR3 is TGCAGTGACCTGGGAGGGGGGCGAGAGACCCAGTACTTC. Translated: CSDLGGGRETQYF.

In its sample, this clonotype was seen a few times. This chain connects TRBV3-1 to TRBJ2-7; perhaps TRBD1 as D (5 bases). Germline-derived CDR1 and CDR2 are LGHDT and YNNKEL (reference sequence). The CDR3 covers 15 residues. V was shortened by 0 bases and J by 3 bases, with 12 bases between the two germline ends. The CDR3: CASSQESGRVYEQYF. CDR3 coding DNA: TGTGCCAGCAGCCAAGAATCCGGCAGGGTCTACGAGCAGTACTTC.

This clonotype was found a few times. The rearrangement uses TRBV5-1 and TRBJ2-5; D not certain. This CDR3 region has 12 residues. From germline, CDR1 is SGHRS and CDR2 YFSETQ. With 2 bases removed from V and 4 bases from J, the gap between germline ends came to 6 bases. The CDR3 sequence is CASSFTPETQYF. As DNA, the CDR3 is TGCGCCAGCAGCTTTACCCCAGAGACCCAGTACTTC.

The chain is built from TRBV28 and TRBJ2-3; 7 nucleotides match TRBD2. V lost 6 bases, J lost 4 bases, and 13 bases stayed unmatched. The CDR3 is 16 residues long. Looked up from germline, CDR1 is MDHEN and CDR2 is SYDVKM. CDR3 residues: CASRLRGGSQSDTQYF. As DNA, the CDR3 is TGTGCCAGCAGACTACGGGGCGGGAGTCAATCAGATACGCAGTATTTT.

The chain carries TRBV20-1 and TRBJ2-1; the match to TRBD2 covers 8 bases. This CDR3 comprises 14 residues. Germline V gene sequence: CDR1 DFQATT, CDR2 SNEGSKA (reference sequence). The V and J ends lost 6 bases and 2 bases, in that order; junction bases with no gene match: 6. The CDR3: CSAQRERAYNEQFF. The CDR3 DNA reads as TGCAGTGCGCAGCGGGAGAGGGCCTACAATGAGCAGTTCTTC.

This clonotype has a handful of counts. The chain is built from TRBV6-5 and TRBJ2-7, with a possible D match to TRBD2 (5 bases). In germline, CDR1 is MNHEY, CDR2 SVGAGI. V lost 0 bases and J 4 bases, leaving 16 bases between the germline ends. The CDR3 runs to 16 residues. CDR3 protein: CASSYSLERATYEQYF. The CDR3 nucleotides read TGTGCCAGCAGTTACTCACTAGAGAGGGCCACATACGAGCAGTACTTC.